This TCR beta chain comes out of a study of blood T cell repertoires in COVID-19. Study as a whole: There were acute and convalescent COVID-19 samples, and they came from the United States, Italy and Spain. Sources were T cells, B-cell-depleted T cells, or PBMCs; the material itself was cDNA or gDNA.

Looked up from germline, CDR1 is KGHSH and CDR2 is LQKENI. CDR3 length: 15 residues. V lost 6 bases and J lost 1, with 12 bases in between. Methods used by the authors: Reference gene primer amplification yielded estimated nucleated cell counts. Here immunoSEQ multiplex PCR was the method, and the copy in TCRdb shows in-frame clones only, minus some. V, J and clone size are taken as reported in that table, and D and trimming were inferred from the DNA itself. The data contain 350,000 to 450,000 clones, approximately 89% of them singletons. Seattle enrolled patients during active infection and tracked them longitudinally.

This rearrangement joins TRBV18 to TRBJ1-4, with D possibly TRBD1 on 6 matching bases. Sequencing used peripheral blood. The clonotype originates from a middle-aged woman with COVID-19, enrolled during active disease. The chain's CDR3 is CASSPQTGTNEKLFF. The CDR3 bases are TGTGCCAGCTCCCCCCAGACAGGAACTAATGAAAAACTGTTTTTT.